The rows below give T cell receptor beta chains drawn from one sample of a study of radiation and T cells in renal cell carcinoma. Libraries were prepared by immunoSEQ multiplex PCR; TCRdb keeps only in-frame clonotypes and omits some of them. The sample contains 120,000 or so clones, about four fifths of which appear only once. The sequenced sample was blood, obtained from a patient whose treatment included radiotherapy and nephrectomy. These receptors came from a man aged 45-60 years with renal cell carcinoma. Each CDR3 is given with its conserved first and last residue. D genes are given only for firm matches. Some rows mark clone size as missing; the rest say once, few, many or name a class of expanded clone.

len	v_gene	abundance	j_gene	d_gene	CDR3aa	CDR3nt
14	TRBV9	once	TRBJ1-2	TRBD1	CASSAMTGDQGYTF	TGTGCCAGCAGCGCCATGACAGGGGATCAGGGCTACACCTTC
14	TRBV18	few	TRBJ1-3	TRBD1	CASSRQGEGNTIYF	TGTGCCAGCTCACGACAGGGTGAAGGAAACACCATATATTTT
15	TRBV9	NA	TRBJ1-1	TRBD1	CASSGRTGENTEAFF	TGTGCCAGCAGCGGCCGGACAGGGGAGAACACTGAAGCTTTCTTT
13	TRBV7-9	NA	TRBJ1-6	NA	CASSQDSRSPLHF	TGTGCCAGCAGCCAGGACAGTAGATCACCCCTCCACTTT
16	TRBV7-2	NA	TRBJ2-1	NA	CASSLRIERGSDEQFF	TGTGCCAGCAGCTTAAGGATAGAAAGGGGGAGCGATGAGCAGTTCTTC
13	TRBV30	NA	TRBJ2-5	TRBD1	CAWSYRGPETQYF	TGTGCCTGGAGCTACAGGGGGCCAGAGACCCAGTACTTC
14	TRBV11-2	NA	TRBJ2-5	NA	CASSLGTVQETQYF	TGTGCCAGCAGCTTAGGGACGGTACAAGAGACCCAGTACTTC
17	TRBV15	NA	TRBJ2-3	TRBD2	CATSRDLAGTGTDTQYF	TGTGCCACCAGCAGAGATCTAGCGGGGACGGGCACAGATACGCAGTATTTT
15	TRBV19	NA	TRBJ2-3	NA	CASSRLPGVVNTQYF	TGTGCCAGTAGCCGCCTCCCGGGAGTAGTAAATACGCAGTATTTT
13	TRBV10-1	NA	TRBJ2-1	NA	CASGDGSYNEQFF	TGCGCCAGTGGGGACGGCTCCTACAATGAGCAGTTCTTC
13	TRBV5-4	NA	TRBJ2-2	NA	CASSFLDTGELFF	TGTGCCAGCAGCTTCTTGGACACCGGGGAGCTGTTTTTT
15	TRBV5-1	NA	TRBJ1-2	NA	CASSLGDSGPYGYTF	TGCGCCAGCAGCTTGGGGGACTCCGGCCCCTATGGCTACACCTTC
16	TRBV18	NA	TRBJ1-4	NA	CASSPTGGAFNEKLFF	TGTGCCAGCTCTCCGACGGGTGGTGCTTTCAATGAAAAACTGTTTTTT
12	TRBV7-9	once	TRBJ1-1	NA	CASSSDRDEAFF	TGTGCCAGCAGTTCTGACCGGGATGAAGCTTTCTTT
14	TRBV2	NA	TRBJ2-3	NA	CASSFGTRADTQYF	TGTGCCAGCAGTTTTGGGACTCGCGCGGATACGCAGTATTTT
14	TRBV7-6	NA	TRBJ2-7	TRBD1	CASSPRQGNYEQYF	TGTGCCAGCAGCCCCAGACAGGGGAACTACGAGCAGTACTTC
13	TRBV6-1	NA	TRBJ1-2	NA	CASSADIPYGYTF	TGTGCCAGCAGTGCCGACATTCCCTATGGCTACACCTTC
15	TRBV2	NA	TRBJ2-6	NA	CASAFGFSGANVLTF	TGTGCCAGCGCGTTCGGTTTCTCTGGGGCCAACGTCCTGACTTTC
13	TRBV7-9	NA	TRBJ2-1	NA	CASRPMSTLEQFF	TGTGCCAGCAGACCAATGAGTACCCTTGAGCAGTTCTTC
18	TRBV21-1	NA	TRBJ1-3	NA	CASSGGGTGDNSGNTIYF	TGTGCCAGCAGCGGAGGGGGGACAGGGGATAACTCTGGAAACACCATATATTTT
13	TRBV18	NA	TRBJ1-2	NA	CASSAGRGDGYTF	TGTGCCAGCTCAGCAGGAAGGGGGGATGGCTACACCTTC
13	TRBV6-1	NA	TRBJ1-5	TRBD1	CASEGTGNQPQHF	TGTGCCAGCGAGGGGACAGGCAATCAGCCCCAGCATTTT